This T cell receptor (beta chain) was obtained from a study of shared clonotypes between healthy human individuals. Findings of the study overall: Shared clonotypes: 4.5% to 6.5% naive CD4, around 3.7% naive CD8, 2.3% memory CD4, around 0.4% memory CD8. As a rule, naive subsets had a larger estimated richness than memory subsets.

Replicate PCRs from sorted subsets contained approximately 220 ng DNA, which is around 30,000 T cell genomes. Clones were sequenced by immunoSEQ multiplex PCR, and TCRdb holds only the in-frame ones, with some missing. In the table there are about 1.1 million clones, around three quarters of which are singletons. This clone came up once. Its antigen is not identified. The length of the CDR3 is 14 residues. Germline CDR1 reads KGHSH; CDR2 reads LQKENI. The junction had 4 bases not matched to a gene; V was cut back by 3 bases and J by 2 bases. The rearrangement joins TRBV18 to TRBJ2-7, with 7 bases aligning to TRBD2. This TCR derives from a man aged 18 to 35 in good health. Some clones in this sample may be carry-over from other donors' samples. The sample was memory CD4+ T cells from PBMCs. This sample's subset: CD45RA-negative fraction. CDR3 amino acids: CASSPGGAAYEQYF. The DNA for the CDR3 is TGTGCCAGCTCACCGGGAGGGGCGGCCTACGAGCAGTACTTC.